The 26 T cell receptor beta chains in this list originate from one sample, sequenced in a study of cytomegalovirus exposure and HLA in healthy donors. Measured with immunoSEQ multiplex PCR; TCRdb has only the in-frame clones, and not every one. Of about 83,000 clones in the sample, 90% to 97% were seen once. The sequencing sample was made of PBMCs. These receptors were collected from a woman aged 18-29 years in good health and CMV-seronegative.

The V and J genes are TRBV30 and TRBJ1-2; D is unclear. CDR1 and CDR2 (germline): GTSNPN, SVGIG (reference sequence). Trimming cost V 2 bases and J 3 bases, with 7 bases left between them. This CDR3 is 12 amino acids long. CDR3 sequence: CAWSPSHYGYTF. The CDR3 DNA follows: TGTGCCTGGAGTCCATCCCACTATGGCTACACCTTC.

The chain joins TRBV2 to TRBJ2-2, with TRBD2 matching 7 bases. Germline V gene data show CDR1 as SNHLY and CDR2 as FYNNEI. Trimming took 5 bases from V and 6 from J; bases not matched to a gene: 9. This CDR3 is built from 15 residues. CDR3 coding DNA: TGTGCCAGCAGTCAAAGCGGGATCGTATCCGGGGAGCTGTTTTTT. As protein: CASSQSGIVSGELFF.

V gene TRBV5-1 combines with J gene TRBJ2-6, with D tentatively TRBD2 (6 bases). With 0 bases removed from V and 0 bases from J, the gap between germline ends came to 19 bases. CDR3 size: 20 residues. The V gene's germline CDR1 is SGHRS and CDR2 YFSETQ. The CDR3 nucleotides are TGCGCCAGCAGCTTGGTAGCGTCGGACTACTTCAGCTCTGGGGCCAACGTCCTGACTTTC. It encodes CASSLVASDYFSSGANVLTF.

This chain uses TRBV19 with TRBJ2-2; 8 nucleotides align to TRBD2. The CDR3 is made up of 15 amino acids. The germline gives CDR1 LNHDA, CDR2 SQIVND (reference sequence). Trimming at V came to 6 bases and at J to 1 base, leaving 4 bases not matched to a gene. The CDR3 nucleotides are TGTGCCAGTAGAACGGCGGGAGGGAACACCGGGGAGCTGTTTTTT. Its protein is CASRTAGGNTGELFF.

The J gene is TRBJ2-5, the V gene TRBV13, with a weak D call TRBD2 (6 bases). From germline, CDR1 is PRHDT and CDR2 FYEKMQ (reference sequence). The CDR3 is 16 residues long. Trimming left V 0 bases short and J 2 bases short, with 13 bases between. The CDR3 loop is CASSLGRAGRQETQYF. The CDR3 DNA follows: TGTGCCAGCAGCTTAGGCAGGGCGGGGAGACAAGAGACCCAGTACTTC.

The chain uses TRBV28 and TRBJ1-2; D is perhaps TRBD1 (6 bases). The CDR3 is 14 residues long. Looked up from germline, CDR1 is MDHEN and CDR2 is SYDVKM. V was cut by 5 bases and J by 5 bases, with 15 bases left in between. CDR3 in amino acids: CASSPPGHLYGYTF. Written as DNA, the CDR3 is TGTGCCAGCAGTCCCCCGGGACACCTTTATGGCTACACCTTC.

The chain joins TRBV11-2 to TRBJ2-7; the D gene is possibly TRBD2 (6 bases). From germline, CDR1 is SGHAT and CDR2 FQNNGV. V was cut by 2 bases and J by 4 bases, with 21 bases left in between. The CDR3 has 17 amino acids. CDR3 amino acids: CASSLPVEGPVTYEQYF. As DNA, the CDR3 is TGTGCCAGCAGCTTACCCGTGGAGGGCCCGGTAACATACGAGCAGTACTTC. Based on the CDR3 plus reference TRBV11-2 and TRBJ2-7, the full variable domain is EAGVAQSPRYKIIEKRQSVAFWCNPISGHATLYWYQQILGQGPKLLIQFQNNGVVDDSQLPKDRFSAERLKGVDSTLKIQPAKLEDSAVYLCASSLPVEGPVTYEQYFGPGTRLTVT.

V and J are TRBV18 and TRBJ2-3, with 10 bases lining up with TRBD2. The trim removed 1 base at V and 6 bases at J, leaving 4 bases unmatched. Germline V gene data show CDR1 as KGHSH and CDR2 as LQKENI. CDR3 length: 15 residues. The DNA of the CDR3 is TGTGCCAGCTCACCACGAATAGCGGGAGGTGATACGCAGTATTTT. It codes for CASSPRIAGGDTQYF.

The chain combines TRBV2 with TRBJ1-5; no firm D call. CDR3 length equals 11 residues. The V gene's germline CDR1 is SNHLY and CDR2 FYNNEI. V lost 5 bases to trimming and J lost 4 bases, with 3 bases between them. Written as DNA, the CDR3 is TGTGCCAGCAGTTATAATCAGCCCCAGCATTTT. Its protein product is CASSYNQPQHF. Together with reference TRBV2 and TRBJ1-5, the CDR3 gives the full variable domain: EPEVTQTPSHQVTQMGQEVILRCVPISNHLYFYWYRQILGQKVEFLVSFYNNEISEKSEIFDDQFSVERPDGSNFTLKIRSTKLEDSAMYFCASSYNQPQHFGDGTRLSIL.

This CDR3 reads CASSLAGTANTEAFF. The CDR3 DNA is TGTGCCAGCAGTCTAGCCGGGACAGCGAACACTGAAGCTTTCTTT. The genes are TRBV27 and TRBJ1-1; 7 nucleotides agree with TRBD1. The CDR3 is 15 amino acids. Trimming at V came to 5 bases and at J to 1 base, leaving 7 bases not matched to a gene. Germline CDR1 is MNHEY and CDR2 is SMNVEV (reference sequence).

The chain is built from TRBV2 and TRBJ2-2; a possible D gene is TRBD2 (6 bases). The CDR3 runs 17 residues. From germline, CDR1 is SNHLY and CDR2 FYNNEI. The V end was cut by 9 bases, the J end by 1 base, with 21 bases between. The CDR3 here is CARGPKWRALNTGELFF. For the CDR3, the DNA is TGTGCCAGGGGGCCTAAGTGGAGGGCCTTGAACACCGGGGAGCTGTTTTTT.

The gene calls are TRBV7-2 and TRBJ2-3; TRBD2 aligns across 9 bases. Germline V lookup: CDR1 SGHTA, CDR2 FQGNSA. This CDR3 is 15 amino acids long. The junction had 3 bases not matched to a gene; V was cut back by 4 bases and J by 1 base. The CDR3, as DNA: TGTGCCAGCAGCTCCCGGACTAGCGGCACAGATACGCAGTATTTT. Its protein product is CASSSRTSGTDTQYF.

The V and J genes are TRBV13 and TRBJ2-3; D is unclear. Germline assignment: CDR1 PRHDT and CDR2 FYEKMQ (reference sequence). The CDR3 spans 14 residues. V lost 0 bases to trimming and J lost 0 bases, with 4 bases between them. CDR3 DNA sequence: TGTGCCAGCAGCTTAGGGGCTAGCACAGATACGCAGTATTTT. It translates to CASSLGASTDTQYF.

The chain carries TRBV7-7 and TRBJ2-7; 9 bases align to TRBD1. The germline V gene encodes CDR1 SSHAT and CDR2 FNYEAQ (reference sequence). The CDR3 sequence is 18 residues long. With V trimmed by 5 bases and J by 2 bases, 16 bases remained unmatched. As DNA, the CDR3 is TGTGCCAGCAGCGCCGGGACAGGGTGTGTGGTGGCCCCCTACGAGCAGTACTTC. Its translation is CASSAGTGCVVAPYEQYF. The full variable domain, in which reference TRBV7-7 and TRBJ2-7 provide the parts outside the CDR3, is GAGVSQSPRYKVTKRGQDVTLRCDPISSHATLYWYQQALGQGPEFLTYFNYEAQPDKSGLPSDRFSAERPEGSISTLTIQRTEQRDSAMYRCASSAGTGCVVAPYEQYFGPGTRLTVT.

The rearrangement links TRBV5-3 to TRBJ1-5, with 8 positions matching TRBD1. TRBV5-3 is given ORF status, its function remaining uncertain. The length of the CDR3 is 12 residues. V was pared by 6 bases and J by 8 bases, with 4 bases of the junction left unmatched. Here the CDR3 DNA reads TGTGCCAGAATCGGGACAGGAGAGCCCCAGCATTTT. Translated, it gives CARIGTGEPQHF.

The rearrangement uses TRBV28 and TRBJ1-2; D ambiguous. This CDR3 contains 14 residues. The germline V gene has CDR1 MDHEN and CDR2 SYDVKM. V lost 4 bases, J lost 3 bases, and 12 bases lay in between. The CDR3 nucleotides are TGTGCCAGCAGTTCCCCGGGTGGCGACTATGGCTACACCTTC. It encodes CASSSPGGDYGYTF.

This rearrangement joins TRBV30 to TRBJ2-3, with 8 bases lining up with TRBD1. The CDR3 has 15 residues. Per germline, CDR1 GTSNPN and CDR2 SVGIG (reference sequence). The V segment lost 4 bases and the J segment 2 bases; nucleotides outside the gene matches: 8. CDR3 DNA: TGTGCCTGGATCCGACAGGGGCGAAACACAGATACGCAGTATTTT. Translation: CAWIRQGRNTDTQYF.

The V and J genes are TRBV19 and TRBJ2-2; D uncertain. This CDR3 is 15 amino acids long. From germline, CDR1 is LNHDA and CDR2 SQIVND (reference sequence). V gave up 3 bases and J gave up 1 base, with 9 bases separating them. CDR3 DNA: TGTGCCAGTAGTATTAACGGAGTGAACACCGGGGAGCTGTTTTTT. It encodes CASSINGVNTGELFF. The full variable domain, rest sourced from reference TRBV19 and TRBJ2-2, is DGGITQSPKYLFRKEGQNVTLSCEQNLNHDAMYWYRQDPGQGLRLIYYSQIVNDFQKGDIAEGYSVSREKKESFPLTVTSAQKNPTAFYLCASSINGVNTGELFFGEGSRLTVL.

This chain joins TRBV11-2 and TRBJ2-7, with 12 bases fitting TRBD2. The CDR3 has 13 amino acids. CDR1 and CDR2 (germline): SGHAT, FQNNGV. J gave up 6 bases and V 6 bases, and 3 bases lay outside the gene matches. The CDR3 sequence is CASSPGLAGEQYF. The DNA of the CDR3 is TGTGCCAGCAGTCCGGGACTAGCGGGCGAGCAGTACTTC. Drawing the rest from reference TRBV11-2 and TRBJ2-7, the complete variable domain is EAGVAQSPRYKIIEKRQSVAFWCNPISGHATLYWYQQILGQGPKLLIQFQNNGVVDDSQLPKDRFSAERLKGVDSTLKIQPAKLEDSAVYLCASSPGLAGEQYFGPGTRLTVT.

This chain links TRBV2 with TRBJ2-7, with TRBD1 identical over 8 bases. The CDR3 spans 14 residues. V lost 2 bases to trimming and J lost 3 bases; unmatched junction nucleotides: 3. Germline V gives CDR1 SNHLY, CDR2 FYNNEI. The CDR3 DNA sequence: TGTGCCAGCAGTGAAACAGGGGGGTTCTACGAGCAGTACTTC. This translates into CASSETGGFYEQYF.

A single count supports this clone. The chain joins TRBV4-1 to TRBJ2-5; D gene unclear. V was pared by 0 bases and J by 1 base, with 6 bases between. This CDR3 contains 14 residues. Germline CDR1 MGHRA, CDR2 YSYEKL. CDR3 residues: CASSQDPSQETQYF. In nucleotides, the CDR3 is TGCGCCAGCAGCCAAGATCCCAGCCAAGAGACCCAGTACTTC.

This sequence joins TRBV6-1 and TRBJ2-5; D uncertain. Germline assignment: CDR1 MNHNS and CDR2 SASEGT. V was cut by 1 base and J by 4 bases, with 7 bases left in between. CDR3 length equals 13 residues. The CDR3 protein is CASSEVGRETQYF. The CDR3 DNA reads as TGTGCCAGCAGTGAAGTGGGCAGAGAGACCCAGTACTTC.

The CDR3 region has the DNA TGCAGCGTTGAAGATTACACAGGGGGCCAAAACATTCAGTACTTC. It yields the protein CSVEDYTGGQNIQYF. The chain is built from TRBV29-1 and TRBJ2-4; TRBD1 agrees at 9 bases. CDR3 length: 15 residues. Germline CDR1 is SQVTM and CDR2 is ANQGSEA. With V trimmed by 0 bases and J by 5 bases, 5 bases remained unmatched.

This rearrangement joins TRBV9 to TRBJ1-3; D call uncertain. V lost 2 bases and J 6 bases, leaving 15 bases between the germline ends. CDR1 is SGDLS and CDR2 is YYNGEE in the germline V gene. This CDR3 is 15 amino acids long. CDR3 nucleotide sequence: TGTGCCAGCAGCGTTGGTGAAGCGGGGTTAAACACCATATATTTT. It encodes CASSVGEAGLNTIYF.

V gene TRBV2 combines with J gene TRBJ1-1; D not certain. Germline CDR1 is SNHLY and CDR2 is FYNNEI. With 0 bases removed from V and 11 bases from J, the gap between germline ends came to 16 bases. The CDR3 covers 14 residues. The CDR3 nucleotides are TGTGCCAGCAGTGAAGCGGAGGCAACGGACGGTGCTTTCTTT. This sequence encodes CASSEAEATDGAFF. Drawing the rest from reference TRBV2 and TRBJ1-1, the complete variable domain is EPEVTQTPSHQVTQMGQEVILRCVPISNHLYFYWYRQILGQKVEFLVSFYNNEISEKSEIFDDQFSVERPDGSNFTLKIRSTKLEDSAMYFCASSEAEATDGAFFGQGTRLTVV.

This chain uses TRBV6-6 with TRBJ1-1; D remains ambiguous. CDR1 and CDR2 from the germline V gene are MNHNY and SVGAGI (reference sequence). Trimming took 7 bases from V and 8 from J, leaving 14 bases between them. This CDR3 has 12 residues. The CDR3 nucleotides are TGTGCCAGCATCTACCCTGCGAGGGAAGCTTTCTTT. Translation: CASIYPAREAFF.